The entry below gives a single T cell receptor (beta chain) sequence along with its context. As yet, its antigen is unknown. Repertoires were generated with immunoSEQ multiplex PCR, while TCRdb's copy carries only in-frame clones and drops some. Among under 65,000 clones listed, around 83% were seen once. This entry comes from a study of OX40 agonist ivuxolimab in advanced cancers. Across the study: Eligibility rules accepted prior anti-PD-1, anti-PD-L1 or anti-CTLA-4 therapy, and around 40% had some. Three patients, one with hepatocellular carcinoma and two with cutaneous melanoma, achieved partial responses. Study conclusions and caveats: Average numbers of expanded clones were greater in CD8+ T cells than in CD4+.

CDR3 length equals 14 residues. CDR1 is ENHRY and CDR2 is SYGVKD in the germline V gene. With 4 bases clipped from V and 8 bases from J, the junction kept 7 bases outside the gene matches. V and J are TRBV10-3 and TRBJ1-2, with 10 bases lining up with TRBD1. The sample here was CD4+ or CD8+ T cells sorted from blood, taken in a trial of the OX40 agonist ivuxolimab. The sequence was collected from an adult with an advanced solid tumor such as melanoma, head and neck, liver or kidney cancer. CDR3 region: CAISGGQGRFGYTF. The CDR3 DNA is TGTGCCATCAGTGGGGGACAGGGGCGCTTCGGCTACACCTTC.